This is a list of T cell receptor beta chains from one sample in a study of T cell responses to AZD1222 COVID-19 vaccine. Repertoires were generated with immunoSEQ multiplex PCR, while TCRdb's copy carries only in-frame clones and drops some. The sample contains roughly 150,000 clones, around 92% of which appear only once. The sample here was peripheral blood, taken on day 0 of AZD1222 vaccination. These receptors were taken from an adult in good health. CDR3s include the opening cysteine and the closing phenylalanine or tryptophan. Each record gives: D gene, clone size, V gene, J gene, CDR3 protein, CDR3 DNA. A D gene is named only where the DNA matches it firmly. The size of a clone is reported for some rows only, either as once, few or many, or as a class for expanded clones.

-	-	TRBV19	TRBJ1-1	CASSNGQGNTEAFF	TGTGCCAGTAGCAACGGCCAGGGCAACACTGAAGCTTTCTTT
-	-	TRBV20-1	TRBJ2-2	CSAGDTGELFF	TGCAGTGCCGGGGATACCGGGGAGCTGTTTTTT
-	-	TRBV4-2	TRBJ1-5	CASSQDEGEPQHF	TGTGCCAGCAGCCAAGACGAGGGGGAGCCCCAGCATTTT
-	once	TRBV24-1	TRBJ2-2	CATSDYQESTGELFF	TGTGCCACCAGTGATTATCAGGAGAGCACCGGGGAGCTGTTTTTT
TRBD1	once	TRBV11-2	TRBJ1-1	CASSHRGTEAFF	TGTGCCAGCAGCCACAGGGGCACTGAAGCTTTCTTT
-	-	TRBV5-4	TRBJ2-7	CASSSDRVSSYEQYF	TGTGCCAGCAGCTCGGACAGAGTGAGCTCCTACGAGCAGTACTTC
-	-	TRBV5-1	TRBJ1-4	CASSLSGTNEKLFF	TGCGCCAGCAGCTTGAGCGGAACTAATGAAAAACTGTTTTTT
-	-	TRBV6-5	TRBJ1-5	CASSSSTDSNQPQHF	TGTGCCAGCAGCTCCTCCACAGATAGCAATCAGCCCCAGCATTTT
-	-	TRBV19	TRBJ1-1	CASSLATEAFF	TGTGCCAGTAGTTTGGCCACTGAAGCTTTCTTT
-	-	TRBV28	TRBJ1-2	CATTTGTSYGYTF	TGTGCCACCACGACCGGGACATCCTATGGCTACACCTTC
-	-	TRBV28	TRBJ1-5	CASSFVGGSNQPQHF	TGTGCCAGCAGTTTCGTCGGGGGGAGCAATCAGCCCCAGCATTTT
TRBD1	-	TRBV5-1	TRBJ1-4	CASSSGTGGVGNEKLFF	TGCGCCAGCAGCTCCGGGACAGGGGGCGTCGGGAATGAAAAACTGTTTTTT
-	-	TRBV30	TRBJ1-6	CACSMRDGGSPLHF	TGTGCCTGCAGCATGCGGGACGGTGGTTCACCCCTCCACTTT
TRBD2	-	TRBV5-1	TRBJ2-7	CASSIERGTLHEQYF	TGCGCCAGCAGCATAGAGCGGGGTACACTACACGAGCAGTACTTC
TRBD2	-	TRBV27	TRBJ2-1	CASSPGTSGIGEQFF	TGTGCCAGCAGTCCCGGGACTAGCGGGATCGGTGAGCAGTTCTTC
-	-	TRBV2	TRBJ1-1	CASSESPNTEAFF	TGTGCCAGCAGTGAGTCCCCGAACACTGAAGCTTTCTTT
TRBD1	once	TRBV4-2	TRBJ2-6	CASSPSGTGRFGANVLTF	TGTGCCAGCAGCCCCTCAGGGACAGGAAGGTTTGGGGCCAACGTCCTGACTTTC
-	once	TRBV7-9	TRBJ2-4	CASSLGMIAKNIQYF	TGTGCCAGCAGCTTAGGGATGATAGCCAAAAACATTCAGTACTTC
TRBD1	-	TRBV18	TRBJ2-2	CASSPMTGSGELFF	TGTGCCAGCTCACCAATGACAGGGTCCGGGGAGCTGTTTTTT
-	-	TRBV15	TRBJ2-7	CATSEARGSSYEQYF	TGTGCCACCAGCGAGGCTAGAGGGTCCTCCTACGAGCAGTACTTC
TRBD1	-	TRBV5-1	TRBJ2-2	CASSSGQGGTGELFF	TGCGCCAGCAGCTCGGGACAGGGTGGCACCGGGGAGCTGTTTTTT
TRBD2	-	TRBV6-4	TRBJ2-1	CASSDSGLAGGVQFF	TGTGCCAGCAGTGATTCAGGACTAGCGGGAGGGGTTCAGTTCTTC
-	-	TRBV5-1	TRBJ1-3	CASSSDSSLSGNTIYF	TGCGCCAGCAGCTCCGACAGTTCGCTCTCTGGAAACACCATATATTTT
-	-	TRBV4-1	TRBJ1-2	CASSFGAGALGYTF	TGCGCCAGCAGCTTTGGGGCCGGCGCGTTGGGCTACACCTTC
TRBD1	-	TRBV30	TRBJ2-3	CAWGRRTGTDTQYF	TGTGCCTGGGGACGTCGGACAGGGACAGATACGCAGTATTTT
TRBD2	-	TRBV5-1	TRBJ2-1	CASSLSGTSGRDDEQFF	TGCGCCAGCAGCTTGAGTGGGACTAGCGGGAGAGACGATGAGCAGTTCTTC
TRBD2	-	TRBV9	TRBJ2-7	CASSSEAGGPYEQYF	TGTGCCAGCAGCTCAGAAGCGGGAGGGCCGTACGAGCAGTACTTC
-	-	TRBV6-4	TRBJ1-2	CASSQKFLDSYGYTF	TGTGCCAGCAGCCAGAAGTTCCTTGACTCCTATGGCTACACCTTC
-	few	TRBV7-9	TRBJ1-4	CASSRTVGEEEKLFF	TGTGCCAGCAGCCGGACCGTAGGGGAGGAGGAAAAACTGTTTTTT
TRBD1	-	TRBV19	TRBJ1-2	CASRRGLGYGYTF	TGTGCCAGTCGCAGGGGGCTAGGCTATGGCTACACCTTC
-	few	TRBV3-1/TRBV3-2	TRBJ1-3	CASSPVLGPSGNTIYF	TGTGCCAGCAGCCCTGTGTTAGGGCCCTCTGGAAACACCATATATTTT
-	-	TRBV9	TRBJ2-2	CASRGVGVELFF	TGTGCCTCCCGGGGCGTTGGGGTGGAGCTGTTTTTT
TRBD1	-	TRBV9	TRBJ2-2	CASRRGQGAPGELFF	TGTGCCAGCAGAAGGGGACAGGGGGCTCCCGGGGAGCTGTTTTTT
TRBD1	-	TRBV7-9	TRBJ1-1	CASSPRDRVGTEAFF	TGTGCCAGCAGCCCCCGCGACAGGGTTGGCACTGAAGCTTTCTTT
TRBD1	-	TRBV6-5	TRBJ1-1	CASRTGFVNTEAFF	TGTGCCAGCAGGACAGGGTTTGTGAACACTGAAGCTTTCTTT
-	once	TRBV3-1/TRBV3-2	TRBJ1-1	CASSQAPRGMDTEAFF	TGTGCCAGCAGCCAAGCCCCTCGTGGTATGGACACTGAAGCTTTCTTT
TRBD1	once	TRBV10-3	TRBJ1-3	CAISLTGAGNTIYF	TGTGCCATCAGTCTTACAGGGGCTGGAAACACCATATATTTT
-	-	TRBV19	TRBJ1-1	CASSTPVGAFF	TGTGCCAGTAGTACGCCTGTGGGAGCTTTCTTT
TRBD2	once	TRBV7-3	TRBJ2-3	CASSLGTSGRGTADTQYF	TGTGCCAGCAGCTTAGGGACTAGCGGGAGGGGAACAGCAGATACGCAGTATTTT
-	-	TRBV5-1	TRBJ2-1	CASSLTLRDNSYNEQFF	TGCGCCAGCAGCTTAACACTCCGGGACAACTCATACAATGAGCAGTTCTTC
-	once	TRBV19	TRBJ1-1	CASTGGPTVSEAFF	TGTGCCAGCACAGGCGGCCCTACAGTAAGTGAAGCTTTCTTT
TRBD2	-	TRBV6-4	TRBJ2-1	CASSRGAGTNNEQFF	TGTGCCAGCAGTCGCGGAGCGGGAACAAACAATGAGCAGTTCTTC
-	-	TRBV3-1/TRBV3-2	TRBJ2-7	CASSPGGQGTVVSYEQYF	TGTGCCAGCAGCCCGGGGGGCCAAGGGACAGTAGTATCCTACGAGCAGTACTTC
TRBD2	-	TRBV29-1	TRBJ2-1	CSVDGLAGGRVF	TGCAGCGTTGATGGGCTAGCGGGGGGAAGGGTCTTC
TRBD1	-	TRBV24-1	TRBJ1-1	CATARGLGNTEAFF	TGTGCCACAGCCAGGGGGCTTGGGAACACTGAAGCTTTCTTT
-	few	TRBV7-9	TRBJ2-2	CASSSTRENTGELFF	TGTGCCAGCAGCTCCACCCGGGAGAACACCGGGGAGCTGTTTTTT
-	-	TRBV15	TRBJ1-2	CATSGSGFYGYTF	TGTGCCACCAGCGGTTCAGGGTTTTATGGCTACACCTTC
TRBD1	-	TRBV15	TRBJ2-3	CATSRGQGALSHPTDTQYF	TGTGCCACCAGCAGAGGACAGGGAGCTCTTAGCCACCCCACAGATACGCAGTATTTT
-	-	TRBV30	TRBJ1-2	CAWSVPQFGGYGYTF	TGTGCCTGGAGTGTCCCGCAATTCGGTGGCTATGGCTACACCTTC
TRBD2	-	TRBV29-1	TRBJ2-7	CSVAGGRGYEQYF	TGCAGCGTTGCCGGCGGGAGGGGCTACGAGCAGTACTTC
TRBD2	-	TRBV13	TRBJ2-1	CASSLRSGRGNEQFF	TGTGCCAGCAGCTTACGCAGCGGGAGAGGGAATGAGCAGTTCTTC
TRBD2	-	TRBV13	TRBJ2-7	CASSLTLAGGFSYEQYF	TGTGCCAGCAGCTTGACGCTAGCGGGAGGCTTCTCCTACGAGCAGTACTTC
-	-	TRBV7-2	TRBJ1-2	CASSPERSGYTF	TGTGCCAGCAGCCCCGAGAGGTCTGGCTACACCTTC
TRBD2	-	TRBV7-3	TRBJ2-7	CASSIAGGPYEQYF	TGTGCCAGCAGCATAGCGGGAGGTCCCTACGAGCAGTACTTC
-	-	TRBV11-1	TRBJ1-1	CASSSPPNTEAFF	TGTGCCAGCAGCTCCCCCCCCAACACTGAAGCTTTCTTT
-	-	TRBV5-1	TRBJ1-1	CASSLNPGGSTEAFF	TGCGCCAGCAGCTTGAATCCCGGCGGGAGTACTGAAGCTTTCTTT
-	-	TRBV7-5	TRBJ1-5	CAPPETLFNQPQHF	TGTGCCCCACCCGAGACACTTTTTAATCAGCCCCAGCATTTT
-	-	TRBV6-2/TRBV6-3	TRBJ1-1	CASSYSSDGVNTEAFF	TGTGCCAGCAGTTACTCCTCGGACGGGGTGAACACTGAAGCTTTCTTT
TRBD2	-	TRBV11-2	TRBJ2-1	CASSTGTSGGDEQFF	TGTGCCAGCAGCACGGGGACTAGCGGTGGAGATGAGCAGTTCTTC